One sample yielded the 10 T cell receptor beta chains listed below, sequenced in a study of T cell changes during pregnancy in multiple sclerosis. The data were produced by immunoSEQ multiplex PCR, yet TCRdb's version contains in-frame clones alone and is incomplete. The sample lists around 36,000 clones; around nine tenths were seen once. The sample in question was CD4+ T cells from peripheral blood mononuclear cells, obtained in the third trimester of pregnancy. All receptors come from a female donor with multiple sclerosis, enrolled in a pregnancy study.

The chain employs TRBV27 and TRBJ2-7; 7 bases align to TRBD2. The CDR3 runs to 13 residues. Germline V lookup: CDR1 MNHEY, CDR2 SMNVEV (reference sequence). After removal of 1 base from V and 7 bases from J, the junction contained 4 bases not matched to a gene. The chain's CDR3 is CASSLFPAGEQYF. The CDR3 bases are TGTGCCAGCAGTTTATTCCCAGCGGGGGAGCAGTACTTC.

CDR3 residues: CASSYSLPRGYNEQFF. As DNA, the CDR3 is TGTGCCAGCAGTTACTCTCTCCCCCGGGGGTACAATGAGCAGTTCTTC. V usage is TRBV6-5 and J usage is TRBJ2-1; the D gene is possibly TRBD2 (6 bases). There are 16 residues in the CDR3. Germline V gene sequence: CDR1 MNHEY, CDR2 SVGAGI. V lost 0 bases and J 4 bases, leaving 13 bases between the germline ends.

This rearrangement joins TRBV5-6 to TRBJ1-2; 10 nucleotides align to TRBD1. V shed 6 bases, J shed 4 bases, and the junction held 21 bases outside the gene matches. This CDR3 is 19 amino acids long. CDR1 is SGHDT, CDR2 YYEEEE, per germline. CDR3 residues: CASKSLKGPRTGGGYGYTF. In nucleotides, the CDR3 is TGTGCCAGCAAAAGCTTGAAGGGTCCCCGGACAGGGGGGGGCTATGGCTACACCTTC. Drawing the rest from reference TRBV5-6 and TRBJ1-2, the complete variable domain is DAGVTQSPTHLIKTRGQQVTLRCSPKSGHDTVSWYQQALGQGPQFIFQYYEEEERQRGNFPDRFSGHQFPNYSSELNVNALLLGDSALYLCASKSLKGPRTGGGYGYTFGSGTRLTVV.

J is TRBJ1-2 and V is TRBV25-1, with 7 bases fitting TRBD1. V trimming: 6 bases; J trimming: 6 bases; junction bases outside the gene matches: 10. CDR3 length: 14 residues. The germline V gene encodes CDR1 MGHDK and CDR2 SYGVNS. The CDR3 region is CASSPRTGFDGYTF. The CDR3 DNA reads as TGTGCCAGCAGCCCCAGGACAGGCTTCGATGGCTACACCTTC.

V and J are TRBV29-1 and TRBJ2-7; the D gene is possibly TRBD2 (6 bases). CDR1 is SQVTM, CDR2 ANQGSEA, per germline. CDR3 size: 14 residues. V lost 0 bases and J lost 4, with 13 bases in between. The CDR3 bases are TGCAGCGTTGAAGATGACTACGGGAGATACGAGCAGTACTTC. Amino acids: CSVEDDYGRYEQYF.

The chain links TRBV5-4 to TRBJ2-2; D gene uncertain. This CDR3 region has 14 residues. Deletions cut 2 bases from V and 2 bases from J, with 7 bases between. Germline V gene data show CDR1 as SGHNT and CDR2 as YYREEE (reference sequence). DNA for the CDR3: TGTGCCAGCAGCTTAAGAGCTAACACCGGGGAGCTGTTTTTT. Translating gives CASSLRANTGELFF. Variable domain in full (rest from reference TRBV5-4 and TRBJ2-2): ETGVTQSPTHLIKTRGQQVTLRCSSQSGHNTVSWYQQALGQGPQFIFQYYREEENGRGNFPPRFSGLQFPNYSSELNVNALELDDSALYLCASSLRANTGELFFGEGSRLTVL.

The V gene is TRBV5-4, the J gene TRBJ2-1; 9 bases map to TRBD2. The germline V gene encodes CDR1 SGHNT and CDR2 YYREEE (reference sequence). Trimming at V came to 3 bases and at J to 0 bases, leaving 10 bases not matched to a gene. The CDR3 runs to 18 residues. CDR3 region: CASSSGLAKGFSYNEQFF. CDR3 bases: TGTGCCAGCAGCTCGGGACTAGCCAAAGGCTTCTCCTACAATGAGCAGTTCTTC.

The chain has TRBV27 and TRBJ2-1; the D gene is possibly TRBD2 (5 bases). Germline CDR1 reads MNHEY; CDR2 reads SMNVEV (reference sequence). The CDR3 totals 16 residues. Trimming took 5 bases from V and 4 from J, leaving 18 bases between them. The CDR3 is CASSRSRDLPYNEQFF. CDR3 coding DNA: TGTGCCAGCAGTCGCTCCCGGGATCTACCTTACAATGAGCAGTTCTTC.

This clone was detected once. The chain carries TRBV7-9 and TRBJ2-3; no clear D gene. V was cut by 5 bases and J by 1 base, with 10 bases left in between. The V gene's germline CDR1 is SEHNR and CDR2 FQNEAQ (reference sequence). The CDR3 totals 14 residues. CDR3 sequence reads: CASSGSRGTDTQYF. The CDR3 DNA is TGTGCCAGCAGCGGAAGTCGGGGCACAGATACGCAGTATTTT.

V and J are TRBV6-5 and TRBJ1-3; D is perhaps TRBD1 (5 bases). Per germline, CDR1 MNHEY and CDR2 SVGAGI. The V end was cut by 8 bases, the J end by 2 bases, with 16 bases between. The CDR3 contains 15 residues. CDR3 in amino acids: CASRYLDSAGNTIYF. The DNA for the CDR3 is TGTGCCAGCCGGTACCTTGACAGCGCTGGAAACACCATATATTTT.